Listed here are 16 T cell receptor beta chains from one sample, sequenced in a study of cytomegalovirus exposure and HLA in healthy donors. PCR employed 60 Vbeta and 13 Jbeta primers. Clones were sequenced by immunoSEQ multiplex PCR, and TCRdb holds only the in-frame ones, with some missing. The sample shows 120,000 or so clones, 81% of them seen only once. Sequencing used PBMCs. The receptors here all came from a young man in good health and CMV-seropositive.

V is TRBV27 and J is TRBJ1-1; the D is unclear. V shed 6 bases and J shed 0 bases, with 11 bases lying between them. The CDR3 extends over 14 amino acids. The germline V gene encodes CDR1 MNHEY and CDR2 SMNVEV (reference sequence). The chain's CDR3 is CASRPSRVNTEAFF. The CDR3 region has the DNA TGTGCCAGCAGACCATCCCGGGTGAACACTGAAGCTTTCTTT.

The genes are TRBV12-5 and TRBJ2-5; D gene unclear. The CDR3 is made up of 12 amino acids. The germline V and J ends were trimmed by 1 base and 3 bases, with 3 bases remaining between them. Germline CDR1 reads LGHNT; CDR2 reads FRNRAP. The CDR3 spells CASGLAEETQYF. The CDR3 region has the DNA TGTGCTAGTGGTTTGGCAGAAGAGACCCAGTACTTC. The variable domain in full, with the rest retrieved from reference TRBV12-5 and TRBJ2-5, is DARVTQTPRHKVTEMGQEVTMRCQPILGHNTVFWYRQTMMQGLELLAYFRNRAPLDDSGMPKDRFSAEMPDATLATLKIQPSEPRDSAVYFCASGLAEETQYFGPGTRLLVL.

This chain uses TRBV5-1 with TRBJ2-4, with D possibly TRBD1 on 6 matching bases. V lost 1 base and J lost 2, with 13 bases in between. This CDR3 is built from 16 residues. Germline V lookup: CDR1 SGHRS, CDR2 YFSETQ. CDR3 loop: CASSLLGGQSKNIQYF. DNA of the CDR3: TGCGCCAGCAGCTTGTTAGGGGGACAATCCAAAAACATTCAGTACTTC.

The sample holds one count of this clone. The chain combines TRBV30 with TRBJ1-5; D not certain. Trimming took off 3 bases at V and 6 bases at J, with 18 bases between the two ends. CDR3 size: 15 residues. Germline-derived CDR1 and CDR2 are GTSNPN and SVGIG (reference sequence). The chain's CDR3 is CAWSATSLGSQPQHF. The CDR3 nucleotides read TGTGCCTGGAGCGCGACATCGCTCGGGAGTCAGCCCCAGCATTTT.

The chain combines TRBV28 with TRBJ2-3; 8 bases are shared with TRBD1. This CDR3 spans 15 amino acids. From germline, CDR1 is MDHEN and CDR2 SYDVKM. V trimming: 2 bases; J trimming: 4 bases; junction bases outside the gene matches: 5. The CDR3 spells CASSLAPTGADTQYF. CDR3 coding DNA: TGTGCCAGCAGTTTAGCTCCGACAGGGGCAGATACGCAGTATTTT.

The chain has TRBV11-2 and TRBJ2-1; maybe TRBD2 (6 bases). This CDR3 comprises 15 residues. Deletions cut 5 bases from V and 6 bases from J, with 17 bases between. Germline V gene lookup returns CDR1 SGHAT and CDR2 FQNNGV. CDR3 in DNA: TGTGCCAGCAGCGCCCCGGGGGACTTCACCAATGAGCAGTTCTTC. This encodes CASSAPGDFTNEQFF.

The chain couples TRBV5-5 to TRBJ2-7, with D possibly TRBD1 on 5 matching bases. This CDR3 is 15 amino acids long. From germline, CDR1 is SGHKS and CDR2 YYEKEE (reference sequence). V was trimmed by 4 bases and J by 6 bases, leaving 20 bases between them. The CDR3 protein is CASSQTFGRAVEQYF. Written as DNA, the CDR3 is TGTGCCAGCAGCCAGACTTTCGGCAGGGCCGTCGAGCAGTACTTC.

This chain connects TRBV5-3 to TRBJ2-4; 7 bases fit TRBD1. TRBV5-3 is reported as an ORF; its role is uncertain. This CDR3 region has 16 residues. J was trimmed by 0 bases and V by 4 bases; bases with no gene match: 7. This CDR3 reads CARSDRDRQAKNIQYF. DNA for the CDR3: TGTGCCAGAAGCGACCGGGACAGACAAGCCAAAAACATTCAGTACTTC.

The V and J genes are TRBV9 and TRBJ1-4; D gene unclear. Trimming removed 3 bases at V and 8 bases at J, with 20 bases between. Germline lookup yields CDR1 SGDLS and CDR2 YYNGEE. The CDR3 runs to 16 residues. The CDR3 here is CASSEFGGPPGEKLFF. The CDR3 coding sequence is TGTGCCAGCAGCGAGTTTGGCGGGCCCCCGGGGGAAAAACTGTTTTTT.

This clone came up once. The chain carries TRBV2 and TRBJ2-3; D remains unclear. V lost 1 base, J lost 2 bases, and 10 bases lay in between. The CDR3 has 15 amino acids. Per germline, CDR1 SNHLY and CDR2 FYNNEI. CDR3: CASSEDRFNTDTQYF. DNA for the CDR3: TGTGCCAGCAGTGAAGACAGATTCAACACAGATACGCAGTATTTT. Together with reference TRBV2 and TRBJ2-3, the CDR3 gives the full variable domain: EPEVTQTPSHQVTQMGQEVILRCVPISNHLYFYWYRQILGQKVEFLVSFYNNEISEKSEIFDDQFSVERPDGSNFTLKIRSTKLEDSAMYFCASSEDRFNTDTQYFGPGTRLTVL.

This clone was counted a single time. The chain has TRBV10-3 and TRBJ1-2, with 7 bases identical to TRBD1. CDR1 and CDR2 from the germline V gene are ENHRY and SYGVKD. The V segment lost 3 bases and the J segment 4 bases; nucleotides outside the gene matches: 8. The CDR3 has 15 residues. CDR3 nucleotides: TGTGCCATCAGTGACGGCACAGGGGTACTCTATGGCTACACCTTC. It encodes CAISDGTGVLYGYTF.

The J gene is TRBJ2-7, the V gene TRBV10-3, with 7 bases that match TRBD2. The V segment lost 3 bases and the J segment 3 bases; nucleotides outside the gene matches: 5. This CDR3 spans 14 amino acids. The V gene's germline CDR1 is ENHRY and CDR2 SYGVKD. The CDR3 DNA sequence: TGTGCCATCAGTGAAGGCGGGGGAATCTACGAGCAGTACTTC. Translated: CAISEGGGIYEQYF.

This chain uses TRBV30 with TRBJ2-5, with 7 nucleotides matching TRBD2. Germline lookup yields CDR1 GTSNPN and CDR2 SVGIG (reference sequence). There are 15 residues in the CDR3. The V and J ends lost 0 bases and 5 bases, in that order; junction bases with no gene match: 9. CDR3 sequence reads: CAWSVNLADGETQYF. CDR3 nucleotides: TGTGCCTGGAGTGTTAATCTAGCGGATGGGGAGACCCAGTACTTC.

This clone appeared a single time. The V call is TRBV27, the J call TRBJ2-7; the match to TRBD1 covers 8 bases. CDR1 and CDR2 (germline): MNHEY, SMNVEV (reference sequence). The V segment lost 6 bases and the J segment 3 bases; nucleotides outside the gene matches: 13. CDR3 size: 16 residues. CDR3: CASRYIGQGTVYEQYF. CDR3 in DNA: TGTGCCAGCAGATACATCGGACAGGGAACTGTCTACGAGCAGTACTTC.

The rearrangement uses TRBV18 and TRBJ1-5; 9 bases agree with TRBD1. V was clipped by 4 bases and J by 7 bases; unmatched bases: 5. The length of the CDR3 is 14 residues. Germline V CDR1 and CDR2: KGHSH, LQKENI. CDR3 in amino acids: CASSLQGAGQPQHF. The CDR3 coding sequence is TGTGCCAGCTCACTACAGGGGGCTGGGCAGCCCCAGCATTTT.

About this clone itself: The same CDR3 can be traced to other DNA sequences in this sample. J is TRBJ2-7 and V is TRBV4-1, with 7 positions matching TRBD1. Germline V gives CDR1 MGHRA, CDR2 YSYEKL. The CDR3 contains 14 residues. The V gene end was trimmed by 3 bases and the J gene end by 5 bases; junction bases not matched to a gene: 7. This CDR3 reads CASSQGAGGDEQYF. Here the CDR3 DNA reads TGCGCCAGCAGCCAGGGGGCAGGGGGAGACGAGCAGTACTTC.